This T cell receptor (beta chain) was sequenced during a study of T cells in Graves' hyperthyroidism and ophthalmopathy. TCR beta CDR3 regions were amplified from RNA transcripts. First-round RT-PCR with HTBI primers amplified the TCR CDR3 region. TCRdb processed the multiplex PCR reads anew with MiXCR; each CDR3 protein has one entry. The profile shows over 350,000 distinct CDR3 sequences, 15% to 20% of them singletons. Patients affected by ophthalmopathy presented a Clinical Activity Score of at least 3, a NOSPECS grade of at least 4, and disease duration below 3 months. Overall study findings and caveats: The blood repertoire included most of the expanded thyroid clonotypes above 0.001. From stable hyperthyroidism, ophthalmopathy was set apart by a 13 V-J model.

V lost 1 base and J lost 3, with 11 bases in between. The V gene's germline CDR1 is SGDLS and CDR2 YYNGEE. This CDR3 is 14 amino acids long. This clonotype appeared a few times. Its antigen is currently unknown. Sequenced sample: blood. This clonotype was obtained from a man aged 18 to 29 with Graves' ophthalmopathy. The V and J genes are TRBV9 and TRBJ2-7, with D unclear. For the CDR3, the DNA is TGTGCCAGCAGCGTAAGCCATAGGGACTACGAGCAGTACTTC. As protein: CASSVSHRDYEQYF.